Following are 30 T cell receptor beta chains from one sample sequenced in a study of T cell responses to AZD1222 COVID-19 vaccine. Assay: immunoSEQ multiplex PCR; the TCRdb copy retains only in-frame clones and omits some. The table lists around 130,000 clones, 91% of them singletons. The sample consisted of peripheral blood, taken 28 days after the second AZD1222 dose. Receptors originate from an adult who received the AZD1222 COVID-19 vaccine.

The rearrangement uses TRBV18 and TRBJ1-6, with a tentative D call TRBD1 (5 bases). Trimming took off 1 base at V and 5 bases at J, with 6 bases between the two ends. This CDR3 has 14 amino acids. Germline V CDR1 and CDR2: KGHSH, LQKENI. CDR3 nucleotide sequence: TGTGCCAGCTCACCACGACAGAATAATTCACCCCTCCACTTT. It translates to CASSPRQNNSPLHF.

The chain couples TRBV12-3 or TRBV12-4 to TRBJ1-1, with TRBD1 matching 7 bases. Losses at the gene ends were 4 bases for V and 5 bases for J; bases not matched to a gene: 4. The CDR3 extends over 13 amino acids. This CDR3 reads CASSSQGVTEAFF. Written as DNA, the CDR3 is TGTGCCAGCAGTTCTCAGGGGGTGACTGAAGCTTTCTTT.

The chain uses TRBV27 and TRBJ1-4; 11 positions agree with TRBD1. From germline, CDR1 is MNHEY and CDR2 SMNVEV (reference sequence). The J segment lost 7 bases and the V segment lost 3 bases, leaving 4 bases of the junction unmatched. This CDR3 contains 15 residues. DNA of the CDR3: TGTGCCAGCAGTTTGTGGACAGGGGGCAGTGAAAAACTGTTTTTT. This gives the protein CASSLWTGGSEKLFF.

The rearrangement uses TRBV6-5 and TRBJ2-2, with D perhaps TRBD2 (5 bases). This CDR3 is built from 14 residues. V was pared by 11 bases and J by 4 bases, with 17 bases between. Germline V gene sequence: CDR1 MNHEY, CDR2 SVGAGI. This chain's CDR3 is CAVRGLPGTGELFF. CDR3 sequence (DNA): TGTGCCGTTAGAGGGCTTCCCGGCACCGGGGAGCTGTTTTTT.

V usage is TRBV10-3 and J usage is TRBJ1-6; a possible D gene is TRBD1 (5 bases). Germline-derived CDR1 and CDR2 are ENHRY and SYGVKD. The V end was cut by 5 bases, the J end by 16 bases, with 15 bases between. The CDR3 length is 12 residues. In DNA form, the CDR3 reads TGTGCCATCAGTTTGGGTACAGGTCCTCTCCACTTT. It encodes CAISLGTGPLHF.

The chain is built from TRBV18 and TRBJ1-2; 8 nucleotides match TRBD1. V shed 1 base and J 6 bases; nucleotides not matched to a gene: 13. The CDR3 has 17 residues. The germline CDR1 and CDR2 sequences are KGHSH and LQKENI. In DNA, the CDR3 is TGTGCCAGCTCACCACGGGCAGGGGGCGGCTTATCGGATGGCTACACCTTC. Translated: CASSPRAGGGLSDGYTF.

The rearrangement links TRBV2 to TRBJ1-2; unclear D gene. V was shortened by 4 bases and J by 4 bases, with 10 bases between the two germline ends. The CDR3 consists of 13 residues. Germline-derived CDR1 and CDR2 are SNHLY and FYNNEI. CDR3 coding DNA: TGTGCCAGCAGTGCGGGGTTTGCCTATGGCTACACCTTC. It specifies CASSAGFAYGYTF.

J is TRBJ1-5 and V is TRBV6-5, with 7 bases lining up with TRBD1. CDR1 is MNHEY, CDR2 SVGAGI, per germline. V shed 10 bases, J shed 1 base, and the junction held 4 bases outside the gene matches. The CDR3 spans 13 residues. CDR3 sequence (DNA): TGTGCCACCGCAGGGGGGAGCAATCAGCCCCAGCATTTT. Protein sequence: CATAGGSNQPQHF.

This chain joins TRBV9 and TRBJ1-1, with D possibly matching TRBD1 (6 bases). V shed 0 bases and J shed 8 bases, with 14 bases lying between them. Germline V gene data show CDR1 as SGDLS and CDR2 as YYNGEE. The CDR3 sequence is 14 residues long. This chain's CDR3 is CASSVEGGTGEAFF. In DNA, the CDR3 is TGTGCCAGCAGCGTAGAAGGGGGAACAGGGGAAGCTTTCTTT.

The chain combines TRBV6-2 or TRBV6-3 with TRBJ2-5; the D gene could be TRBD1 or TRBD2 (6 bases each). Trimming took off 8 bases at V and 10 bases at J, with 29 bases between the two ends. The CDR3 consists of 16 residues. Germline CDR1 is MNHEY and CDR2 is SVGEGT. The chain's CDR3 is CASCSARGRANEGQYF. Here the CDR3 DNA reads TGTGCCAGCTGTTCGGCCCGGGGGCGGGCCAACGAGGGCCAGTACTTC.

CDR3: CARDRKKSSYNSPLHF. In DNA form, the CDR3 reads TGTGCCAGAGACAGAAAAAAGAGCTCCTATAATTCACCCCTCCACTTT. The chain is built from TRBV5-3 and TRBJ1-6; TRBD1 might be the D (5 bases). TRBV5-3 is identified as an open reading frame with a role that is uncertain. The V and J ends lost 7 bases and 0 bases respectively, with 14 bases between them. The CDR3 extends over 16 amino acids.

The rearrangement joins TRBV6-5 to TRBJ1-4, with D unresolved. The germline V gene has CDR1 MNHEY and CDR2 SVGAGI. The CDR3 totals 15 residues. Trimming took off 7 bases at V and 2 bases at J, with 14 bases between the two ends. CDR3 DNA: TGTGCCAGCACCCAAAGAGGGAGGACTAATGAAAAACTGTTTTTT. The encoded protein is CASTQRGRTNEKLFF.

The CDR3 region has the DNA TGTGCCAGCAGCCTGCTCCCGGGACTAAACACAGATACGCAGTATTTT. Protein product: CASSLLPGLNTDTQYF. The chain uses TRBV7-8 and TRBJ2-3, with TRBD2 matching 7 bases. The CDR3 contains 16 residues. V trimming: 5 bases; J trimming: 2 bases; junction bases outside the gene matches: 10. From germline, CDR1 is SGHVS and CDR2 FQNEAQ.

The chain couples TRBV18 to TRBJ1-5; no firm D call. The germline CDR1 and CDR2 sequences are KGHSH and LQKENI. V gave up 3 bases and J gave up 7 bases, with 19 bases separating them. This CDR3 is built from 16 residues. The CDR3 DNA sequence: TGTGCCAGCTCACCCGACCCGAGGGCTCCCACACAGCCCCAGCATTTT. Translating gives CASSPDPRAPTQPQHF. Full variable domain (outside the CDR3, taken from reference TRBV18 and TRBJ1-5): NAGVMQNPRHLVRRRGQEARLRCSPMKGHSHVYWYRQLPEEGLKFMVYLQKENIIDESGMPKERFSAEFPKEGPSILRIQQVVRGDSAAYFCASSPDPRAPTQPQHFGDGTRLSIL.

This chain links TRBV11-2 with TRBJ2-7; 7 nucleotides align to TRBD2. Germline V gives CDR1 SGHAT, CDR2 FQNNGV. The CDR3 covers 15 residues. The V and J ends lost 1 base and 3 bases, in that order; junction bases with no gene match: 6. The CDR3 coding sequence is TGTGCCAGCAGCTTAGGGGGTAGCGGGCTCTACGAGCAGTACGTC. As protein: CASSLGGSGLYEQYV.

The V call is TRBV2, the J call TRBJ1-2; possibly TRBD1 for D (6 bases). This CDR3 comprises 13 residues. Looked up from germline, CDR1 is SNHLY and CDR2 is FYNNEI. The V end was cut by 6 bases, the J end by 8 bases, with 16 bases between. The CDR3 sequence: CASRPRTVWGYTF. The CDR3 coding sequence is TGTGCCAGCAGACCCAGGACAGTCTGGGGCTACACCTTC.

This clone was picked up a small number of times. V gene TRBV6-2 or TRBV6-3 combines with J gene TRBJ1-1, with 8 bases fitting TRBD1. The CDR3 runs 17 residues. The trim removed 2 bases at V and 1 base at J, leaving 9 bases unmatched. CDR1 and CDR2 from the germline V gene are MNHEY and SVGEGT. This CDR3 reads CASSYPRTGRTNTEAFF. The CDR3 region has the DNA TGTGCCAGCAGTTACCCCCGGACAGGGAGAACGAACACTGAAGCTTTCTTT.

This clone appeared once. The CDR3 reads CASSGTGGGEQYF. DNA of the CDR3: TGTGCCAGCAGTGGGACAGGCGGTGGCGAGCAGTACTTC. The chain combines TRBV12-3 or TRBV12-4 with TRBJ2-7; 8 bases line up with TRBD1. This CDR3 spans 13 amino acids. Trimming at V came to 5 bases and at J to 6 bases, leaving 6 bases not matched to a gene.

The chain has TRBV28 and TRBJ2-7, with D possibly matching TRBD1 (6 bases). CDR3 length: 14 amino acids. V lost 2 bases and J lost 2, with 10 bases in between. Per the germline V gene, CDR1 is MDHEN and CDR2 is SYDVKM. The CDR3 region has the DNA TGTGCCAGCAGTTTAGGGGGCAGCCCCTACGAGCAGTACTTC. This gives the protein CASSLGGSPYEQYF.

This sequence joins TRBV2 and TRBJ1-1, with D unclear. The length of the CDR3 is 12 residues. Germline CDR1 reads SNHLY; CDR2 reads FYNNEI. V was cut by 4 bases and J by 1 base, with 4 bases left in between. CDR3 in amino acids: CASSVQNTEAFF. The CDR3 region has the DNA TGTGCCAGCAGTGTACAGAACACTGAAGCTTTCTTT.

The chain has TRBV7-2 and TRBJ1-1; D gene unclear. CDR3 length: 12 amino acids. Trimming stripped 5 bases from V and 5 bases from J, with 9 bases between. Germline CDR1 SGHTA, CDR2 FQGNSA. CDR3 in amino acids: CASSAQGTEAFF. CDR3 bases: TGTGCCAGCAGCGCCCAAGGAACTGAAGCTTTCTTT.

V usage is TRBV7-2 and J usage is TRBJ1-2, with D possibly TRBD1 on 6 matching bases. The V and J ends lost 4 bases and 5 bases respectively, with 11 bases between them. The V gene's germline CDR1 is SGHTA and CDR2 FQGNSA. The CDR3 covers 13 residues. The CDR3 bases are TGTGCCAGCAGCTCCCGACAGGTTTATGGCTACACCTTC. Amino acids: CASSSRQVYGYTF.

This clone was picked up one time. This rearrangement joins TRBV12-3 or TRBV12-4 to TRBJ1-2; D remains unclear. Trimming cost V 3 bases and J 14 bases, with 16 bases left between them. There are 12 residues in the CDR3. This CDR3 is CASSFIASLRTF. The CDR3 nucleotides are TGTGCCAGCAGTTTCATCGCCAGTCTAAGGACCTTC.

V is TRBV6-5 and J is TRBJ1-1, with 10 positions matching TRBD1. CDR3 length equals 15 residues. V was clipped by 2 bases and J by 6 bases; unmatched bases: 6. Germline V gene data show CDR1 as MNHEY and CDR2 as SVGAGI. CDR3 nucleotides: TGTGCCAGCAGTTACGACGGACAGGGGGTCTCTGAAGCTTTCTTT. Protein product: CASSYDGQGVSEAFF.

The rearrangement joins TRBV14 to TRBJ2-7; 12 nucleotides line up with TRBD2. The germline gives CDR1 SGHDN, CDR2 FVKESK. Trimming cost V 3 bases and J 3 bases; bases outside gene matches: 3. The length of the CDR3 is 15 residues. The CDR3 here is CASSQGLAGLYEQYF. For the CDR3, the DNA is TGTGCCAGCAGCCAGGGACTAGCGGGCCTCTACGAGCAGTACTTC.

The chain joins TRBV13 to TRBJ1-1; the D gene is possibly TRBD1 (5 bases). The CDR3 is made up of 14 amino acids. The V end lost 5 bases, the J end lost 1 base, and 11 bases lay between the germline ends. In germline, CDR1 is PRHDT, CDR2 FYEKMQ (reference sequence). CDR3 protein: CASSPATGNTEAFF. The CDR3 DNA sequence: TGTGCCAGCAGCCCCGCAACAGGGAACACTGAAGCTTTCTTT.

This clone turned up a few times. The J gene is TRBJ2-1, the V gene TRBV14; D remains unclear. The germline V gene has CDR1 SGHDN and CDR2 FVKESK. This CDR3 is built from 14 residues. The ends were cut back, 6 bases at V and 6 bases at J, with 15 bases in the middle. CDR3 amino acids: CASSSRLDSNEQFF. CDR3 nucleotides: TGTGCCAGCAGTTCGAGACTCGATTCCAATGAGCAGTTCTTC. Full variable domain (rest looked up from reference TRBV14 and TRBJ2-1): EAGVTQFPSHSVIEKGQTVTLRCDPISGHDNLYWYRRVMGKEIKFLLHFVKESKQDESGMPNNRFLAERTGGTYSTLKVQPAELEDSGVYFCASSSRLDSNEQFFGPGTRLTVL.

The rearrangement links TRBV9 to TRBJ2-1; the D is unclear. V shed 0 bases and J shed 2 bases, with 9 bases lying between them. The germline V gene encodes CDR1 SGDLS and CDR2 YYNGEE. The CDR3 runs to 15 residues. CDR3 sequence (DNA): TGTGCCAGCAGCGTAGATGGCGGAACCTACAATGAGCAGTTCTTC. The encoded protein is CASSVDGGTYNEQFF.

The chain joins TRBV4-3 to TRBJ1-4, with unresolved D. The V and J ends lost 5 bases and 7 bases respectively, with 11 bases between them. CDR3 size: 13 residues. The V gene's germline CDR1 is LGHNA and CDR2 YSLEER. Written as DNA, the CDR3 is TGCGCCAGCAGCTTAATCAAGGGTGAAAAACTGTTTTTT. It specifies CASSLIKGEKLFF.

This chain connects TRBV6-5 to TRBJ1-6; D unclear. The V gene's germline CDR1 is MNHEY and CDR2 SVGAGI. Trimming took 2 bases from V and 8 from J, leaving 13 bases between them. CDR3 length equals 15 residues. CDR3 amino acids: CASSYGQTPYSPLHF. The CDR3 coding sequence is TGTGCCAGCAGTTACGGGCAGACCCCTTATTCACCCCTCCACTTT.